What follows are 6 T cell receptor beta chains derived from one specimen sequenced in a study of metastatic and nonmetastatic thyroid tumors. TCRdb reanalyzed the PCR reads with MiXCR. Seen here are 60,000 or so clones, under 5% observed once, and the top ten hold about 22%. No treatment had been given to any patient before thyroid surgery. Sequencing used blood. The origin of the receptors is a female donor with papillary thyroid cancer or a benign thyroid nodule (not recorded which). Some clones in this sample may be carry-over from other donors' samples.

This clone turned up a few times. This sequence joins TRBV24-1 and TRBJ2-3; 8 nucleotides match TRBD2. This CDR3 region has 15 residues. J was trimmed by 1 base and V by 9 bases; bases with no gene match: 8. Per the germline V gene, CDR1 is KGHDR and CDR2 is SFDVKD. The CDR3 here is CATWGAGVGTDTQYF. Written as DNA, the CDR3 is TGTGCCACCTGGGGAGCGGGAGTGGGCACAGATACGCAGTATTTT.

The sample holds many counts of this clone. The chain combines TRBV6-1 with TRBJ1-5; D remains unclear. V lost 3 bases, J lost 9 bases, and 9 bases lay in between. This CDR3 region has 12 residues. Germline V gives CDR1 MNHNS, CDR2 SASEGT. The CDR3 reads CASSEGYTPQHF. Written as DNA, the CDR3 is TGTGCCAGCAGTGAGGGATACACGCCCCAGCATTTT.

This clone was picked up many times. The chain is built from TRBV11-3 and TRBJ2-5, with a weak D call TRBD1 (6 bases). Germline assignment: CDR1 SGHNT and CDR2 YENEEA. The V end lost 2 bases, the J end lost 5 bases, and 12 bases lay between the germline ends. CDR3 length equals 14 residues. The CDR3 sequence: CASSLNRVSETQYF. In nucleotides, the CDR3 is TGTGCCAGCAGCTTAAACAGGGTTTCGGAGACCCAGTACTTC.

In its sample, this clone was seen many times. This chain links TRBV28 with TRBJ1-5; tentative D call: TRBD1 (5 bases). Trimming cost V 2 bases and J 1 base, with 15 bases left between them. CDR3 length equals 17 residues. Germline V gene lookup returns CDR1 MDHEN and CDR2 SYDVKM. In nucleotides, the CDR3 is TGTGCCAGCAGTTTAAAACGCAGGGCAGTGAGCAATCAGCCCCAGCATTTT. It translates to CASSLKRRAVSNQPQHF.

This clone was detected ten times or more. V is TRBV7-9 and J is TRBJ2-2; D is unresolved. Germline values: CDR1 SEHNR, CDR2 FQNEAQ (reference sequence). CDR3 length equals 13 residues. V gave up 1 base and J gave up 5 bases, with 5 bases separating them. This chain's CDR3 is CASSLDVTGELFF. DNA of the CDR3: TGTGCCAGCAGCTTAGACGTGACCGGGGAGCTGTTTTTT.

Concerning this clone: In this CDR3 the conserved last residue, phenylalanine or tryptophan, is missing, so a read error is likely. This rearrangement joins TRBV6-1 to TRBJ1-6; D unresolved. The CDR3 totals 15 residues. Trimming pared 7 bases from V and 6 bases from J, leaving 16 bases between. Germline V gives CDR1 MNHNS, CDR2 SASEGT. CDR3 sequence reads: CASMLRTLINSPLHY. The CDR3 nucleotides read TGTGCCAGCATGCTGCGGACCCTTATTAATTCACCCCTCCACTAT.